These 29 T cell receptor beta chains originate from one sample sequenced in a study of blood T cell repertoires in COVID-19. Assay: immunoSEQ multiplex PCR; the TCRdb copy retains only in-frame clones and omits some. Of under 55,000 clones in the sample, approximately 85% were seen once. Sequencing was performed on peripheral blood. All receptors derive from a human donor in a cohort sampled during active COVID-19.

The genes are TRBV6-5 and TRBJ1-1; D might be TRBD1 (5 bases). CDR3 size: 16 residues. Germline CDR1 reads MNHEY; CDR2 reads SVGAGI. V lost 3 bases, J lost 3 bases, and 17 bases lay in between. The CDR3: CASSYSTFRGYTEAFF. CDR3 DNA: TGTGCCAGCAGTTATTCGACATTTAGGGGATACACTGAAGCTTTCTTT.

The V call is TRBV5-1, the J call TRBJ2-5, with TRBD2 as a possible D gene (6 bases). The CDR3 spans 15 residues. V lost 0 bases to trimming and J lost 7 bases, with 16 bases between them. The germline CDR1 and CDR2 sequences are SGHRS and YFSETQ. CDR3 in amino acids: CASSLVSGGSGTQYF. The CDR3 bases are TGCGCCAGCAGCTTGGTTTCCGGGGGTTCGGGGACCCAGTACTTC.

The chain carries TRBV6-6 and TRBJ2-7; maybe TRBD1 (5 bases). The CDR3 has 15 amino acids. V lost 7 bases to trimming and J lost 3 bases, with 19 bases between them. The germline CDR1 and CDR2 sequences are MNHNY and SVGAGI (reference sequence). The CDR3 DNA is TGTGCCAGCAACTCTGAGGCATCAGGGTTCTACGAGCAGTACTTC. Translation gives CASNSEASGFYEQYF.

Here the CDR3 reads CASSLGGTSARREQFF. Written as DNA, the CDR3 is TGCGCCAGCAGCTTGGGGGGGACTAGCGCTAGACGAGAGCAGTTCTTC. V usage is TRBV5-1 and J usage is TRBJ2-1; TRBD2 aligns across 10 bases. Trimming removed 0 bases from V and 10 bases from J; junction bases left unmatched: 10. CDR1 and CDR2 (germline): SGHRS, YFSETQ. The CDR3 sequence is 16 residues long.

Written as DNA, the CDR3 is TGTGCCAGCAGTGATCGGTACGAGCAGTACTTC. Protein sequence: CASSDRYEQYF. The gene calls are TRBV6-6 and TRBJ2-7; no clear D gene. Trimming left V 5 bases short and J 4 bases short, with 6 bases between. CDR1 MNHNY and CDR2 SVGAGI come from the germline V gene (reference sequence). The CDR3 runs 11 residues.

V is TRBV11-1 and J is TRBJ2-1, with 7 bases fitting TRBD1. CDR3 length: 12 residues. Germline loops: CDR1 SGHAT, CDR2 FQDESV (reference sequence). The J segment lost 12 bases and the V segment lost 5 bases, leaving 7 bases of the junction unmatched. For the CDR3, the DNA is TGTGCCAGCAGCCGCGGACAGGCCGGGCAGTTCTTC. Amino acids: CASSRGQAGQFF.

The chain carries TRBV9 and TRBJ1-6; D is unresolved. The CDR3 contains 15 residues. V lost 1 base, J lost 4 bases, and 9 bases lay in between. The germline CDR1 and CDR2 sequences are SGDLS and YYNGEE. The CDR3, as DNA: TGTGCCAGCAGCGTAACAGCCCAATATAATTCACCCCTCCACTTT. It translates to CASSVTAQYNSPLHF.

The rearrangement links TRBV5-4 to TRBJ1-1; 7 bases fit TRBD1. Germline V gene data show CDR1 as SGHNT and CDR2 as YYREEE (reference sequence). The CDR3 is made up of 16 amino acids. V dropped 0 bases and J dropped 5; count of bases not matched to a gene: 10. In DNA, the CDR3 is TGTGCCAGCAGCTTGGGAAGACAGGGTATGGGGACTGAAGCTTTCTTT. This translates into CASSLGRQGMGTEAFF. Full variable domain (rest looked up from reference TRBV5-4 and TRBJ1-1): ETGVTQSPTHLIKTRGQQVTLRCSSQSGHNTVSWYQQALGQGPQFIFQYYREEENGRGNFPPRFSGLQFPNYSSELNVNALELDDSALYLCASSLGRQGMGTEAFFGQGTRLTVV.

CDR3 in DNA: TGTGCCAGCACCAGATCACCCCGCACCCAGGCCGATGAGCAGTTCTTC. Protein: CASTRSPRTQADEQFF. The chain is built from TRBV28 and TRBJ2-1; D call uncertain. Germline V gene data show CDR1 as MDHEN and CDR2 as SYDVKM. This CDR3 has 16 amino acids. Between the trimmed V and J ends, which lost 7 bases and 8 bases, there was a span of 24 bases.

The chain uses TRBV6-5 and TRBJ2-1, with 7 nucleotides matching TRBD2. CDR1 MNHEY and CDR2 SVGAGI come from the germline V gene. V was clipped by 6 bases and J by 9 bases; unmatched bases: 8. The CDR3 loop spans 13 amino acids. The CDR3 loop is CASSGLVEGEQFF. The CDR3 DNA sequence: TGTGCCAGCAGCGGACTAGTGGAAGGTGAGCAGTTCTTC.

Only one count was recorded for this clone. V and J are TRBV6-5 and TRBJ1-2, with D maybe TRBD1 (6 bases). Trimming stripped 6 bases from V and 0 bases from J, with 11 bases between. The germline gives CDR1 MNHEY, CDR2 SVGAGI. CDR3 length: 14 amino acids. The CDR3 DNA reads as TGTGCCAGCAGAAGACAGGCCGCTAACTATGGCTACACCTTC. Residues: CASRRQAANYGYTF.

In this sample, this clone turned up once. The V call is TRBV28, the J call TRBJ1-5; 7 nucleotides align to TRBD1. The junction had 12 bases not matched to a gene; V was cut back by 2 bases and J by 2 bases. This CDR3 comprises 18 residues. Germline V lookup: CDR1 MDHEN, CDR2 SYDVKM. CDR3 sequence (DNA): TGTGCCAGCAGTTTACGGAGGGGGCTGATGGGAGGCAATCAGCCCCAGCATTTT. This gives the protein CASSLRRGLMGGNQPQHF.

The chain uses TRBV7-2 and TRBJ2-3, with TRBD1 identical over 8 bases. After removal of 10 bases from V and 2 bases from J, the junction contained 8 bases not matched to a gene. Germline V gene lookup returns CDR1 SGHTA and CDR2 FQGNSA. The CDR3 totals 14 residues. Written as DNA, the CDR3 is TGTGCCACTCGGGACAGGACCTCCACAGATACGCAGTATTTT. It codes for CATRDRTSTDTQYF. Based on the CDR3 plus reference TRBV7-2 and TRBJ2-3, the full variable domain is GAGVSQSPSNKVTEKGKDVELRCDPISGHTALYWYRQSLGQGLEFLIYFQGNSAPDKSGLPSDRFSAERTGGSVSTLTIQRTQQEDSAVYLCATRDRTSTDTQYFGPGTRLTVL.

The rearrangement joins TRBV2 to TRBJ1-1; D is uncertain. Trimming pared 3 bases from V and 0 bases from J, leaving 8 bases between. CDR3 size: 14 residues. Per germline, CDR1 SNHLY and CDR2 FYNNEI. The chain's CDR3 is CASSEWSVNTEAFF. CDR3 DNA sequence: TGTGCCAGCAGTGAGTGGTCAGTGAACACTGAAGCTTTCTTT.

This clone was observed a handful of times. This chain connects TRBV6-5 to TRBJ2-1; unclear D gene. Per the germline V gene, CDR1 is MNHEY and CDR2 is SVGAGI. V was cut by 0 bases and J by 5 bases, with 8 bases left in between. CDR3 length: 14 amino acids. In DNA form, the CDR3 reads TGTGCCAGCAGTTACTCCCTAGGAAACAATGAGCAGTTCTTC. This gives the protein CASSYSLGNNEQFF.

The chain has TRBV5-1 and TRBJ2-2; TRBD1 might be the D (5 bases). CDR1 and CDR2 from the germline V gene are SGHRS and YFSETQ. Between the trimmed V and J ends, which lost 5 bases and 8 bases, there was a span of 13 bases. This CDR3 region has 13 residues. The CDR3 loop is CASRPDQGGELFF. DNA of the CDR3: TGCGCCAGCAGACCGGACCAGGGAGGGGAGCTGTTTTTT.

V is TRBV7-2 and J is TRBJ2-1; 11 nucleotides align to TRBD2. The CDR3 is 15 amino acids. Germline lookup yields CDR1 SGHTA and CDR2 FQGNSA. V lost 3 bases, J lost 8 bases, and 6 bases stayed unmatched. This CDR3 reads CASSFSGGATHEQFF. The CDR3, as DNA: TGTGCCAGCAGCTTTAGCGGGGGGGCCACCCATGAGCAGTTCTTC. The full variable domain, with the rest looked up from reference TRBV7-2 and TRBJ2-1, is GAGVSQSPSNKVTEKGKDVELRCDPISGHTALYWYRQSLGQGLEFLIYFQGNSAPDKSGLPSDRFSAERTGGSVSTLTIQRTQQEDSAVYLCASSFSGGATHEQFFGPGTRLTVL.

The V call is TRBV13, the J call TRBJ1-6; D is undetermined. Germline CDR1 and CDR2: PRHDT and FYEKMQ (reference sequence). Trimming pared 8 bases from V and 0 bases from J, leaving 8 bases between. This CDR3 is 14 amino acids long. The CDR3 nucleotides read TGTGCCAGCTCTCCCTTCTCCTATAATTCACCCCTCCACTTT. Protein product: CASSPFSYNSPLHF.

The rearrangement joins TRBV28 to TRBJ1-4, with D uncertain. The germline gives CDR1 MDHEN, CDR2 SYDVKM. Trimming removed 7 bases from V and 5 bases from J, with 11 bases in between. This CDR3 comprises 13 residues. The CDR3 spells CASIEAFNEKLFF. In DNA, the CDR3 is TGTGCCAGCATCGAGGCCTTCAATGAAAAACTGTTTTTT.

The chain uses TRBV6-6 and TRBJ1-1; D is unresolved. The CDR3 is 13 residues long. The V end lost 6 bases, the J end lost 1 base, and 9 bases lay between the germline ends. Germline V gives CDR1 MNHNY, CDR2 SVGAGI (reference sequence). In DNA, the CDR3 is TGTGCCAGCAGATTCAGCGAGAACACTGAAGCTTTCTTT. The encoded protein is CASRFSENTEAFF.

The chain uses TRBV18 and TRBJ2-5; D ambiguous. V was clipped by 3 bases and J by 4 bases, with 12 bases between them. CDR1 and CDR2 (germline): KGHSH, LQKENI. The CDR3 extends over 14 amino acids. In DNA form, the CDR3 reads TGTGCCAGCTCACCGTCAGCTAGATCAGAGACCCAGTACTTC. Translated: CASSPSARSETQYF.

The gene calls are TRBV5-1 and TRBJ2-1, with D hard to call. The germline V gene encodes CDR1 SGHRS and CDR2 YFSETQ. V lost 3 bases and J 3 bases, leaving 10 bases between the germline ends. The CDR3 consists of 14 residues. In DNA, the CDR3 is TGCGCCAGCAGCTCCCACGGTAACTACAATGAGCAGTTCTTC. Protein: CASSSHGNYNEQFF.

J is TRBJ2-2 and V is TRBV18; tentatively, D is TRBD1 (6 bases). The CDR3 is 15 residues long. V was trimmed by 4 bases and J by 2 bases, leaving 11 bases between them. Per the germline V gene, CDR1 is KGHSH and CDR2 is LQKENI. The CDR3 is CASSLRDTNTGELFF. The CDR3 bases are TGTGCCAGCTCACTCCGGGACACTAACACCGGGGAGCTGTTTTTT.

This clone showed up many times. CDR3 sequence (DNA): TGTGCCTGGAATCGGGGGGCGGTAATGAATGAGCAGTTCTTC. Protein: CAWNRGAVMNEQFF. The rearrangement links TRBV30 to TRBJ2-1; D might be TRBD2 (7 bases). The V gene lost 4 bases and the J gene lost 7 bases, with 17 bases spanning the gap. The CDR3 contains 14 residues. Germline assignment: CDR1 GTSNPN and CDR2 SVGIG (reference sequence).

By frequency in the sample, this clone is medium-sized. Other nucleotide sequences from this sample produce the same CDR3. This sequence joins TRBV9 and TRBJ2-7, with 7 bases aligning to TRBD1. This CDR3 is 13 amino acids long. Germline CDR1 reads SGDLS; CDR2 reads YYNGEE. J was trimmed by 2 bases and V by 3 bases; bases with no gene match: 2. DNA for the CDR3: TGTGCCAGCAGCGCCCAGGGGGCCTACGAGCAGTACTTC. This sequence encodes CASSAQGAYEQYF.

The V call is TRBV14, the J call TRBJ2-1; 9 nucleotides match TRBD1. CDR3 length equals 16 residues. CDR1 is SGHDN, CDR2 FVKESK, per germline. The J segment lost 7 bases and the V segment lost 0 bases, leaving 7 bases of the junction unmatched. The CDR3 here is CASSQDIGTGPNEQFF. CDR3 nucleotide sequence: TGTGCCAGCAGCCAAGATATAGGGACAGGGCCGAATGAGCAGTTCTTC.

The V call is TRBV3-1 (or the pseudogene TRBV3-2), the J call TRBJ2-3; TRBD2 matches 12 bases. V was clipped by 4 bases and J by 0 bases; unmatched bases: 2. This CDR3 region has 16 residues. Germline assignment: CDR1 LGHDT and CDR2 YNNKEL (reference sequence). In DNA form, the CDR3 reads TGTGCCAGCAGCCGGGGGACTAGCGGGAGCACAGATACGCAGTATTTT. Translated: CASSRGTSGSTDTQYF.

This chain links TRBV4-1 with TRBJ2-3; 8 bases match TRBD2. CDR1 MGHRA and CDR2 YSYEKL come from the germline V gene. V lost 3 bases and J lost 6; bases outside the gene matches: 8. This CDR3 has 15 residues. CDR3 in amino acids: CASSHRGSGEDTQYF. The CDR3 DNA follows: TGCGCCAGCAGCCACCGAGGTAGCGGGGAGGATACGCAGTATTTT.

The genes are TRBV6-5 and TRBJ2-6; the D is unclear. CDR1 and CDR2 (germline): MNHEY, SVGAGI. The CDR3 is made up of 14 amino acids. Trimming removed 10 bases from V and 0 bases from J, with 10 bases in between. In DNA, the CDR3 is TGTGCCACCCACCGTAGCTCTGGGGCCAACGTCCTGACTTTC. Residues: CATHRSSGANVLTF.